Shown below are 12 T cell receptor beta chains from a single sample sequenced in a study of a mutant IDH1 vaccine in newly diagnosed glioma. Their specific antigens are unknown. Time point indicated: week 5, during vaccination. Vaccination comprised doses that each held 300 ug of mutant IDH1 20-mer peptide, plus topical imiquimod. Clones were sequenced by immunoSEQ multiplex PCR, and TCRdb holds only the in-frame ones, with some missing. The sample has tens of thousands of clones; around 78% are singletons. The sequencing here drew on PBMCs, taken from a glioma patient whose treatment included an IDH1 peptide vaccine. The receptors shown here come from a man aged 50 to 60 with glioma.

This clone was recorded only once. J is TRBJ2-7 and V is TRBV14; D is possibly TRBD1 (5 bases). V was pared by 1 base and J by 3 bases, with 22 bases between. The CDR3 totals 18 residues. Germline-derived CDR1 and CDR2 are SGHDN and FVKESK. The CDR3: CASSQGRTGQEYYYEQYF. The CDR3 DNA sequence: TGTGCCAGCAGCCAAGGGCGAACAGGCCAGGAATACTACTACGAGCAGTACTTC.

Only a few counts were recorded for this clone. V gene TRBV9 combines with J gene TRBJ1-1; D possibly corresponds to TRBD1 (6 bases). V lost 0 bases and J lost 1, with 13 bases in between. Germline V lookup: CDR1 SGDLS, CDR2 YYNGEE. The length of the CDR3 is 16 residues. This chain's CDR3 is CASSVVGRTANTEAFF. The CDR3 DNA reads TGTGCCAGCAGCGTAGTTGGAAGGACAGCGAACACTGAAGCTTTCTTT.

The chain recombines TRBV15 with TRBJ1-2, with a weak D call TRBD1 (5 bases). The V end was cut by 3 bases, the J end by 7 bases, with 6 bases between. The germline CDR1 and CDR2 sequences are LNHNV and YYDKDF (reference sequence). The CDR3 totals 11 residues. The chain's CDR3 is CATSSRAGYTF. The CDR3 DNA reads as TGTGCCACCAGCAGCAGGGCTGGCTACACCTTC.

The chain employs TRBV5-4 and TRBJ1-2; 8 bases agree with TRBD1. The CDR3 contains 15 residues. V was pared by 4 bases and J by 3 bases, with 8 bases of the junction left unmatched. The germline V gene has CDR1 SGHNT and CDR2 YYREEE (reference sequence). The CDR3 coding sequence is TGTGCCAGCAGCCCAGGACAGGGCCGGGACTATGGCTACACCTTC. It is translated as CASSPGQGRDYGYTF.

The chain couples TRBV13 to TRBJ2-7; no firm D call. Trimming left V 1 base short and J 0 bases short, with 13 bases between. The CDR3 has 16 amino acids. CDR1 is PRHDT, CDR2 FYEKMQ, per germline (reference sequence). In DNA form, the CDR3 reads TGTGCCAGCAGCTTAGTCGGGCAGAGGAGCTCCTACGAGCAGTACTTC. As protein: CASSLVGQRSSYEQYF.

V and J are TRBV2 and TRBJ1-1; D is unclear. The germline V gene has CDR1 SNHLY and CDR2 FYNNEI. The CDR3 contains 13 residues. V lost 1 base and J lost 1, with 4 bases in between. This CDR3 is CASSEGGNTEAFF. The CDR3 bases are TGTGCCAGCAGTGAAGGGGGGAACACTGAAGCTTTCTTT.

In this sample, this clone turned up a few times. The rearrangement uses TRBV5-1 and TRBJ1-2, with 8 bases aligning to TRBD1. Trimming took 3 bases from V and 1 from J; bases not matched to a gene: 5. The CDR3 covers 15 residues. CDR1 is SGHRS, CDR2 YFSETQ, per germline. CDR3 coding DNA: TGCGCCAGCAGCTCAGGGACAGGTTTTAACTATGGCTACACCTTC. Its translation: CASSSGTGFNYGYTF. The complete variable domain, with remaining parts taken from reference TRBV5-1 and TRBJ1-2, reads KAGVTQTPRYLIKTRGQQVTLSCSPISGHRSVSWYQQTPGQGLQFLFEYFSETQRNKGNFPGRFSGRQFSNSRSEMNVSTLELGDSALYLCASSSGTGFNYGYTFGSGTRLTVV.

J is TRBJ2-3 and V is TRBV6-5, with D hard to call. Germline V gives CDR1 MNHEY, CDR2 SVGAGI. Trimming took 2 bases from V and 2 from J, leaving 11 bases between them. CDR3 length: 15 residues. CDR3 residues: CASSYRVPSTDTQYF. CDR3 nucleotides: TGTGCCAGCAGTTACCGGGTCCCTTCCACAGATACGCAGTATTTT.

The genes are TRBV4-3 and TRBJ2-4; 9 nucleotides line up with TRBD1. The germline V gene has CDR1 LGHNA and CDR2 YSLEER. Losses at the gene ends were 2 bases for V and 1 base for J; bases not matched to a gene: 9. The CDR3 length is 18 residues. The CDR3 sequence is CASSQSDRGFGAKNIQYF. The CDR3 nucleotides are TGCGCCAGCAGCCAATCCGACAGGGGGTTTGGGGCCAAAAACATTCAGTACTTC.

This chain uses TRBV4-1 with TRBJ2-7, with D tentatively TRBD1 (6 bases). V shed 0 bases and J shed 6 bases, with 18 bases lying between them. The CDR3 extends over 16 amino acids. Germline V gene data show CDR1 as MGHRA and CDR2 as YSYEKL. The CDR3 reads CASSQESGQGNSEQYF. The CDR3 DNA sequence: TGCGCCAGCAGCCAAGAGTCGGGGCAGGGGAATAGCGAGCAGTACTTC.

The chain combines TRBV7-2 with TRBJ1-3; no definite D call. CDR3 length equals 14 residues. Germline loops: CDR1 SGHTA, CDR2 FQGNSA. V was shortened by 2 bases and J by 2 bases, with 7 bases between the two germline ends. CDR3 residues: CASSLLGPGNTIYF. The CDR3 coding sequence is TGTGCCAGCAGCTTACTAGGGCCTGGAAACACCATATATTTT.

The chain uses TRBV5-6 and TRBJ1-2; possible D gene TRBD1, 5 bases. With 4 bases removed from V and 8 bases from J, the gap between germline ends came to 15 bases. The CDR3 spans 13 residues. CDR1 SGHDT and CDR2 YYEEEE come from the germline V gene. The CDR3 here is CASSRRMGTGYTF. The DNA for the CDR3 is TGTGCCAGCAGCCGCAGAATGGGGACGGGCTACACCTTC.